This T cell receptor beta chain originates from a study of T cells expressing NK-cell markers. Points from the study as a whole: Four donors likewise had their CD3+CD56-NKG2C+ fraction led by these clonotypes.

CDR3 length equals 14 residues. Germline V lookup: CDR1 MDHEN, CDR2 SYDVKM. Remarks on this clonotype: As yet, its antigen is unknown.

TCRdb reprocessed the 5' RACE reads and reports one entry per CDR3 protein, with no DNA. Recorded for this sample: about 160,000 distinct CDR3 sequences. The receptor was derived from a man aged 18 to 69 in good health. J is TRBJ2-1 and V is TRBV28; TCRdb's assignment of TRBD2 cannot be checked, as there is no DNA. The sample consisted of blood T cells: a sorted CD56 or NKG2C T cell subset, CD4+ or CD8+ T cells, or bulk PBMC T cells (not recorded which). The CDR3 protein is CASSGTSRDPEQFF.